The clone carrying this T cell receptor (beta chain) has a single count. The antigen remains unidentified. The data belong to a study of somatic mutations in cytotoxic T cells in rheumatoid arthritis. Regarding the study as a whole: Healthy controls did not share the age-linked increase in CD8+ clonality seen in rheumatoid arthritis patients. More than 20% of CD8+ cells belonged to the largest clone in 8 of 65 patients.

Recruitment of healthy controls drew on blood donors, who had a median age of roughly 57 years (range 21-70) and were 55% to 60% female. Positive magnetic bead selection separated CD4+ and CD8+ cells, and flow cytometry confirmed purity. Looked up from germline, CDR1 is SEHNR and CDR2 is FQNEAQ (reference sequence). The CDR3 runs to 14 residues. V was trimmed by 7 bases and J by 8 bases, leaving 18 bases between them. Method: immunoSEQ multiplex PCR; TCRdb's copy keeps in-frame clones and lacks some. The sample carries just under 20,000 clones, roughly 87% recorded once. Sequencing used CD8+ T cells sorted from blood. The V gene is TRBV7-9, the J gene TRBJ2-1; D might be TRBD1 (5 bases). This receptor was obtained from a woman aged 45 to 65 in good health. CDR3 in amino acids: CASTDMGQLDEQFF. The CDR3 nucleotides are TGTGCCAGCACCGATATGGGGCAGCTCGATGAGCAGTTCTTC.